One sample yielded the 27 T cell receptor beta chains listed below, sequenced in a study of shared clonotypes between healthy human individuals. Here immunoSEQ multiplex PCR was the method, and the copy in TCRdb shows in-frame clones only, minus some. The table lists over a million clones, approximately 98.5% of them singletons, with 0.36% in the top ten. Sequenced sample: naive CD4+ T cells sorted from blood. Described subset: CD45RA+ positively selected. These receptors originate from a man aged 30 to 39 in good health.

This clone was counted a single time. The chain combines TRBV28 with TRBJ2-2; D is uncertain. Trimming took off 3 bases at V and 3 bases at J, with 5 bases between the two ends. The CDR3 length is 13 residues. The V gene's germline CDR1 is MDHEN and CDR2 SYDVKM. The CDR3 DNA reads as TGTGCCAGCAGTTTTGGGCACACCGGGGAGCTGTTTTTT. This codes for CASSFGHTGELFF.

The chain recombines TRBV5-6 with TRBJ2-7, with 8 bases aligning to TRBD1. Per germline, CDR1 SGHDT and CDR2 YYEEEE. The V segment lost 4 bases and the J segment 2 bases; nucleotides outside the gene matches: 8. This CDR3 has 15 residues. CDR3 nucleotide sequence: TGTGCCAGCAGCATCCGTCCACAGGGGGCCTACGAGCAGTACTTC. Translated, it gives CASSIRPQGAYEQYF.

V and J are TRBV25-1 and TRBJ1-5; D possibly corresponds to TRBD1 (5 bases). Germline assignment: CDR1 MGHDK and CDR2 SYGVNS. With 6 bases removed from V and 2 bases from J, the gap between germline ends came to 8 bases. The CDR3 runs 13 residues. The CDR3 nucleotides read TGTGCCAGCAGGGCGGGGGGCAATCAGCCCCAGCATTTT. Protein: CASRAGGNQPQHF. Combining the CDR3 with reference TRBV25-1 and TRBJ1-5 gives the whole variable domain EADIYQTPRYLVIGTGKKITLECSQTMGHDKMYWYQQDPGMELHLIHYSYGVNSTEKGDLSSESTVSRIRTEHFPLTLESARPSHTSQYLCASRAGGNQPQHFGDGTRLSIL.

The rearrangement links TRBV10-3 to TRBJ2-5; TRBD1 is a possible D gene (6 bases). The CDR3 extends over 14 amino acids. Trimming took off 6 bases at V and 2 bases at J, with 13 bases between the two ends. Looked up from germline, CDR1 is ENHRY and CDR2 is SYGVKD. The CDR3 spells CAIRRQVGQETQYF. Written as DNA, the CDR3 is TGTGCCATCAGGCGACAGGTTGGGCAAGAGACCCAGTACTTC.

CDR3 DNA: TGTGCCACCAGCAGAGATAAACTTGAGTCGCGCAGGGAGCTGTTTTTT. Its protein is CATSRDKLESRRELFF. V gene TRBV15 combines with J gene TRBJ2-2, with D hard to call. From germline, CDR1 is LNHNV and CDR2 YYDKDF (reference sequence). The CDR3 contains 16 residues. Trimming shortened V by 0 bases and J by 9 bases, and 17 bases separated the two germline ends.

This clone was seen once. The CDR3 sequence is CASSTQGGGEQYF. The CDR3 DNA is TGTGCCAGCAGTACACAGGGAGGAGGCGAGCAGTACTTC. The chain carries TRBV28 and TRBJ2-7; D possibly uses TRBD1 or TRBD2 (6 bases each). V dropped 5 bases and J dropped 6 bases, with 14 bases sitting between them. The germline V gene encodes CDR1 MDHEN and CDR2 SYDVKM. The CDR3 spans 13 residues.

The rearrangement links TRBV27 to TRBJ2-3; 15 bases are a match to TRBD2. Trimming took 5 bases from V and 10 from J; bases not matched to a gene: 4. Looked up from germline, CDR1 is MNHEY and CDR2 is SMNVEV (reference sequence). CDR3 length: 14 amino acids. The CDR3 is CASSQRTSGRAQYF. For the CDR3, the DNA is TGTGCCAGCAGTCAACGGACTAGCGGGAGGGCGCAGTATTTT.

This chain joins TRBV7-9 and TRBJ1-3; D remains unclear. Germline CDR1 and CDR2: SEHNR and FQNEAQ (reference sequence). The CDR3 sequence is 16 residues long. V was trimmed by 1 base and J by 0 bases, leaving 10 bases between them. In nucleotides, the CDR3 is TGTGCCAGCAGCTTAGAGCGTCGGCTCTCTGGAAACACCATATATTTT. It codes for CASSLERRLSGNTIYF.

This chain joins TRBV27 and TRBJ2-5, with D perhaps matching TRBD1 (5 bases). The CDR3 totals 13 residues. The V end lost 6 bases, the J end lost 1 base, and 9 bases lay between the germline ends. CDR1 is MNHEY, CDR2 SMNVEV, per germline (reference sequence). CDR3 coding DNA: TGTGCCAGCAGCCAGACAGCCCAAGAGACCCAGTACTTC. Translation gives CASSQTAQETQYF.

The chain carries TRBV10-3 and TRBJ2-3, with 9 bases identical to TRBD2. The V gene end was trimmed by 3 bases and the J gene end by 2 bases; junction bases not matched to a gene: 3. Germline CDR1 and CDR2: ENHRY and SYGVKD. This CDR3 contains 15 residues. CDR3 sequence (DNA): TGTGCCATCAGTGAAGGCGGGAGGGCCACAGATACGCAGTATTTT. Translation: CAISEGGRATDTQYF.

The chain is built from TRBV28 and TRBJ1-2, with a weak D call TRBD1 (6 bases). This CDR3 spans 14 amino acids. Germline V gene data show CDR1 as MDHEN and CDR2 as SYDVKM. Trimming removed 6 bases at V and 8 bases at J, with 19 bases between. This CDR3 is CASRPEQGLSGYTF. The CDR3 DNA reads TGTGCCAGCAGGCCCGAACAGGGCTTGAGCGGCTACACCTTC.

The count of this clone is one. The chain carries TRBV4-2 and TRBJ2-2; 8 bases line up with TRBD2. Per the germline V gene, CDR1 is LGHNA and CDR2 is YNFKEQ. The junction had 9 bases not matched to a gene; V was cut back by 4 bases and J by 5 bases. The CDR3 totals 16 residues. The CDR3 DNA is TGTGCCAGCAGCCTGACAGCGGGAGTTAATACCGGGGAGCTGTTTTTT. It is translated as CASSLTAGVNTGELFF.

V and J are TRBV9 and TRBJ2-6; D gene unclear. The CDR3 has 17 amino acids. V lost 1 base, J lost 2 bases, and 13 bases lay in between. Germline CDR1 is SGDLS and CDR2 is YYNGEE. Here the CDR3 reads CASSVLWGLTGANVLTF. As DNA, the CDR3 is TGTGCCAGCAGCGTATTGTGGGGTTTAACTGGGGCCAACGTCCTGACTTTC.

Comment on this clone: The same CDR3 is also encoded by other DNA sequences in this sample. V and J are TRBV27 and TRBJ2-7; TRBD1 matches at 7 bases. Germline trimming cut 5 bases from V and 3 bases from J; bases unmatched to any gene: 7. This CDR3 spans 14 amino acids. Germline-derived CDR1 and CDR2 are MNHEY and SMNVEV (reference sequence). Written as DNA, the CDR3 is TGTGCCAGCAGTCCCAGACAGGGTGGCTACGAGCAGTACTTC. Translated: CASSPRQGGYEQYF.

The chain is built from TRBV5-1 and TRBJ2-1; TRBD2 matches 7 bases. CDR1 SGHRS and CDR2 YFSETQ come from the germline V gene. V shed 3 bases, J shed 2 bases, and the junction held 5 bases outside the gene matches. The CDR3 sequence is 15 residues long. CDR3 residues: CASSSTAGPYNEQFF. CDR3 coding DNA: TGCGCCAGCAGCTCCACAGCGGGACCCTACAATGAGCAGTTCTTC.

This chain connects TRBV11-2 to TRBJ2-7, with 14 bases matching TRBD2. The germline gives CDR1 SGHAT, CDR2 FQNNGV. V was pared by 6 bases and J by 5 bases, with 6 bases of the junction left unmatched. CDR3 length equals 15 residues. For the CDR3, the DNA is TGTGCCAGCAGGACGACTAGCGGGAGGGCCAACGAGCAGTACTTC. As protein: CASRTTSGRANEQYF.

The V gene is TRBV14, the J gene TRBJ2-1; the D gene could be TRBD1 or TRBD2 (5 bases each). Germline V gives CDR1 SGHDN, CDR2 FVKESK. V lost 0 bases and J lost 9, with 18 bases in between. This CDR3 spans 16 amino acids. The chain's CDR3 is CASSQDPTRGLSEQFF. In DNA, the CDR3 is TGTGCCAGCAGCCAAGACCCCACCCGGGGCCTAAGTGAGCAGTTCTTC.

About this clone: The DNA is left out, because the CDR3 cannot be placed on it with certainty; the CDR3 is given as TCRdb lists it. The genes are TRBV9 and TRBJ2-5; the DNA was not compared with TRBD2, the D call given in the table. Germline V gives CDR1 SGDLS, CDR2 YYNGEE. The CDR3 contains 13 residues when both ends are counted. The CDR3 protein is CASSSGGRETQYF.

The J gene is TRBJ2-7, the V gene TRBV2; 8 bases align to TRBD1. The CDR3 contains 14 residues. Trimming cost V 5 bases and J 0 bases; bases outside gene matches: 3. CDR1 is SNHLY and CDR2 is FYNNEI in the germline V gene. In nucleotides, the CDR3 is TGTGCCAGCAGTTGGGACAGGAACTCCTACGAGCAGTACTTC. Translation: CASSWDRNSYEQYF.

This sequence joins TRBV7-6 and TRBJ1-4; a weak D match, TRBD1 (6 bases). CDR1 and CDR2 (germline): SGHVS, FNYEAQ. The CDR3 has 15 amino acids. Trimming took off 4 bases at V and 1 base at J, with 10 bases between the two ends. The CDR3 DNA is TGTGCCAGCAGCTCCATCAGGGGAACTAATGAAAAACTGTTTTTT. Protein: CASSSIRGTNEKLFF.

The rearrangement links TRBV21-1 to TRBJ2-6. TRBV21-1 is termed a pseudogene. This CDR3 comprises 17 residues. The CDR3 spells CASSKVKGRSGANVLTF. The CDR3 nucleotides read TGTGCCAGCAGCAAAGTGAAAGGCCGCTCTGGGGCCAACGTCCTGACTTTC.

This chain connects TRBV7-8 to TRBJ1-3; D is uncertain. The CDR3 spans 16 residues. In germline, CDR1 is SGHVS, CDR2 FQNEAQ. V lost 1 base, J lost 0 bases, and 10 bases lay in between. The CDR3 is CASSLGSRISGNTIYF. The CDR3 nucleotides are TGTGCCAGCAGCTTAGGGTCCCGAATCTCTGGAAACACCATATATTTT.

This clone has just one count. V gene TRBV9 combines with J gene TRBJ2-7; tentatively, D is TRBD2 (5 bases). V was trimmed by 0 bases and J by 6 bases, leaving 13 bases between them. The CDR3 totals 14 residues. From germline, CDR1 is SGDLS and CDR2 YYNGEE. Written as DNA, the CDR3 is TGTGCCAGCAGCGTAGCTAGTCTAGCAAGCGAGCAGTACTTC. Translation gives CASSVASLASEQYF.

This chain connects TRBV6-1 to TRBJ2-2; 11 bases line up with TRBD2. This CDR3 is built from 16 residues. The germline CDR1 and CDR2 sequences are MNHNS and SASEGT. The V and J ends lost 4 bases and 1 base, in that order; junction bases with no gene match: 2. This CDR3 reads CASSVLAGGNTGELFF. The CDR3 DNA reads TGTGCCAGCAGTGTTCTAGCGGGGGGGAACACCGGGGAGCTGTTTTTT.

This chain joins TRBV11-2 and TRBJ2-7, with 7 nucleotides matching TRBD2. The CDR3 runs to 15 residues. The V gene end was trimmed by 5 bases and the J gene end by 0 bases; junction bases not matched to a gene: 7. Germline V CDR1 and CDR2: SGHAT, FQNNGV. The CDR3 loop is CASSPLRESSYEQYF. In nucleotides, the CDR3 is TGTGCCAGCAGCCCCCTGCGGGAGAGCTCCTACGAGCAGTACTTC. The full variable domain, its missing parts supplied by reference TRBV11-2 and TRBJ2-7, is EAGVAQSPRYKIIEKRQSVAFWCNPISGHATLYWYQQILGQGPKLLIQFQNNGVVDDSQLPKDRFSAERLKGVDSTLKIQPAKLEDSAVYLCASSPLRESSYEQYFGPGTRLTVT.

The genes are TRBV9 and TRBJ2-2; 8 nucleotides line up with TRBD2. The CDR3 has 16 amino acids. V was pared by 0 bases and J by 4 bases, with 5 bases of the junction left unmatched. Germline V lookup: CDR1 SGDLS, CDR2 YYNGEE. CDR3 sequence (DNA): TGTGCCAGCAGCGTAGTGGGCGGGAGGAGCACCGGGGAGCTGTTTTTT. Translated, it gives CASSVVGGRSTGELFF.

CDR3 DNA: TGCGCCAGCAGCACCGGAGGGGGTACTAATGAAAAACTGTTTTTT. It yields the protein CASSTGGGTNEKLFF. This chain connects TRBV5-1 to TRBJ1-4, with TRBD1 as a possible D gene (6 bases). The V and J ends lost 4 bases and 2 bases respectively, with 12 bases between them. Looked up from germline, CDR1 is SGHRS and CDR2 is YFSETQ. The CDR3 sequence is 15 residues long. The full variable domain, in which reference TRBV5-1 and TRBJ1-4 provide the parts outside the CDR3, is KAGVTQTPRYLIKTRGQQVTLSCSPISGHRSVSWYQQTPGQGLQFLFEYFSETQRNKGNFPGRFSGRQFSNSRSEMNVSTLELGDSALYLCASSTGGGTNEKLFFGSGTQLSVL.